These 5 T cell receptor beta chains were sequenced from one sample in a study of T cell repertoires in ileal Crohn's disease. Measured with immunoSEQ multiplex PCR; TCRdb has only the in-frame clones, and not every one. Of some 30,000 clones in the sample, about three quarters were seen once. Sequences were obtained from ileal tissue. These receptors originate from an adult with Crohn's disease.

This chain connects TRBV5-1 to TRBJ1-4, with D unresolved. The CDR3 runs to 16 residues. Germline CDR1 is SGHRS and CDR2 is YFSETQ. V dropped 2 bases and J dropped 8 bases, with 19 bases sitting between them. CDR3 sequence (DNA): TGCGCCAGCAGCTTAGAGGGAAGAAGGTCATTCGAAAAACTGTTTTTT. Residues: CASSLEGRRSFEKLFF.

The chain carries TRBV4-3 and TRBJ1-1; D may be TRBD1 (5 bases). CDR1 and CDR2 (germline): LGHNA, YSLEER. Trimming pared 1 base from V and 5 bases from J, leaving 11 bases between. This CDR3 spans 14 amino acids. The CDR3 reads CASSQGAGGTEAFF. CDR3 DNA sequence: TGCGCCAGCAGCCAAGGGGCGGGGGGGACTGAAGCTTTCTTT.

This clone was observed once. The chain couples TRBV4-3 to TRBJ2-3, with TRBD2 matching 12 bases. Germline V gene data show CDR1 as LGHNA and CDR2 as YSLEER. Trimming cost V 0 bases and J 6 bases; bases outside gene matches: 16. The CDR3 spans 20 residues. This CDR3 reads CASSQDRGTSGFNPGDTQYF. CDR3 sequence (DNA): TGCGCCAGCAGCCAAGATAGGGGGACTAGCGGGTTCAACCCTGGGGATACGCAGTATTTT.

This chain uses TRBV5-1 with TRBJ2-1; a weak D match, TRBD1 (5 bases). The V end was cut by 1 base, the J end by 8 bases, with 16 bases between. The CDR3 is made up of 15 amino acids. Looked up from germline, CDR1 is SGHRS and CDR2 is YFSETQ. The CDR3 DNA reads TGCGCCAGCAGCTTGTTGCGGAGCCTAGGGGATGAGCAGTTCTTC. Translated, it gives CASSLLRSLGDEQFF.

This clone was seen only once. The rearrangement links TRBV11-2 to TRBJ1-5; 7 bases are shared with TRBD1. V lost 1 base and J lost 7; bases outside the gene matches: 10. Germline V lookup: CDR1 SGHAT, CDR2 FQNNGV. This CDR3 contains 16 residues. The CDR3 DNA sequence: TGTGCCAGCAGCTTAGTTCCCAATATAGGGGGCCAGCCCCAGCATTTT. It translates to CASSLVPNIGGQPQHF.